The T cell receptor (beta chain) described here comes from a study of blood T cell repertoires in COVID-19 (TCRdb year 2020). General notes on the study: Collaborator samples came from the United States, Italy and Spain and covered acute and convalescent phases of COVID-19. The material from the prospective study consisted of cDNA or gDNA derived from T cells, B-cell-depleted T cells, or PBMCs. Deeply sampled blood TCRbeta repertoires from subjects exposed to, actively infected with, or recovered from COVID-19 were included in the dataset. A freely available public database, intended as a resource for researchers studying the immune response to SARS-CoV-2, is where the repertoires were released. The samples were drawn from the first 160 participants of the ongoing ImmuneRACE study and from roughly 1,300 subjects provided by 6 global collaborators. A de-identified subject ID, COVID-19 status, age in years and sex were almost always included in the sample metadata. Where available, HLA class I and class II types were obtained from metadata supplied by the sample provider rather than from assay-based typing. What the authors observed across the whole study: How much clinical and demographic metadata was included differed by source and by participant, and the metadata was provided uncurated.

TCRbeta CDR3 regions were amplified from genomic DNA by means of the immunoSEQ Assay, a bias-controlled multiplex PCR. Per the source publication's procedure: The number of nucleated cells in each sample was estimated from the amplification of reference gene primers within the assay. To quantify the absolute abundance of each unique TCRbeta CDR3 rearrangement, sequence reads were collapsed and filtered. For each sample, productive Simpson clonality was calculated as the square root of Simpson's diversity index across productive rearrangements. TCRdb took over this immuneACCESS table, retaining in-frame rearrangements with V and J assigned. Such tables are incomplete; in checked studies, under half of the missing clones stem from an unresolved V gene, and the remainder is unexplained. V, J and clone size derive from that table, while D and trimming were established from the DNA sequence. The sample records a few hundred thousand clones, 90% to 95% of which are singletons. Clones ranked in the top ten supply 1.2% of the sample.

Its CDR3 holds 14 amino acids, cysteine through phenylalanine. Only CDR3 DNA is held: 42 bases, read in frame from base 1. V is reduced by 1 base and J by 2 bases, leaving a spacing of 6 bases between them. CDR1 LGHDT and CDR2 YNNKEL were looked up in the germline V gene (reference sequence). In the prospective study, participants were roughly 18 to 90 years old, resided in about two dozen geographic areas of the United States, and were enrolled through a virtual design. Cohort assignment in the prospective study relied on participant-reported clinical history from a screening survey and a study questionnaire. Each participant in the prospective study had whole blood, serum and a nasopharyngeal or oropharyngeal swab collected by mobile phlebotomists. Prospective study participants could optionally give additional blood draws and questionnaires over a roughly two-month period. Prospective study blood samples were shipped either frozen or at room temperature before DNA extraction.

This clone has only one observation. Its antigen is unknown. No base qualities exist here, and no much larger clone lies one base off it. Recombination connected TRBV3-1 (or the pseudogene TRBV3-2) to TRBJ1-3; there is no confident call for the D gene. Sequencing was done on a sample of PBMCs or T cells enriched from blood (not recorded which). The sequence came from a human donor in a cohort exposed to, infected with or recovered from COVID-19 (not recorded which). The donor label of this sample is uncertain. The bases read TGTGCCAGCAGCCAAGGAGTTCCTGGAAACACCATATATTTT. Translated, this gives CASSQGVPGNTIYF.